Sequencing of this T cell receptor (beta chain) was carried out in a study of T-cell reconstitution after alpha-beta-depleted transplantation in children (dated by TCRdb to 2015 to 2016). About the investigation overall: Using TCR repertoire profiling, the study followed T-cell immune reconstitution in a quantitative way in children after TCRalphabeta/CD19-depleted allogeneic hematopoietic cell transplantation.

Receptor libraries were prepared by PCR. The listed sequencing device is Illumina HiSeq 2500. Molecular barcoding was employed in the preparation of TCR libraries, with unique molecular identifiers being used to normalize TCRbeta repertoire quantification. TCRdb trimmed public reads at Q25 via fastp, called clones via MiXCR and kept in-frame beta chains. Every CDR3 protein is listed once, alongside the most common genes and DNA of its rows. In all, the sample holds fewer than 350,000 distinct CDR3 sequences, and roughly 10% of those were seen once. The biggest ten clones account for roughly a quarter of the sample. The sample holds many counts of this clonotype. The antigen this receptor binds is unknown. Base qualities are not at hand, and no much larger clone is one base apart. The sample's treatment or condition label, decoded: allogeneic hematopoietic cell transplantation with graft depleted of TCRalphabeta T cells and CD19 B cells. Transplant recipients were children who received TCRalphabeta/CD19-depleted allogeneic hematopoietic cell grafts.

V loses 6 bases at its end and J loses 0 bases; junction bases beyond the gene matches: 11. CDR1 and CDR2, looked up from the germline V gene, are SQVTM and ANQGSEA. The CDR3 contains 16 residues, cysteine and phenylalanine counted. Of the read, only the CDR3 DNA is kept; its 48 bases are in frame from base 1. What the authors observed across the whole study: Over the following months the frequencies of hyperexpanded clones went down, and after one year T-cell counts and TCRbeta diversity were mostly credited to newly produced T cells. In some patients, high TCRbeta diversity at day 60 was attributed to recipient T cells and intrathymic progenitors that had survived conditioning. Apparently early alphabetaT-cell count recovery about two months after transplant reportedly relied on only several hundred rapidly expanded clones derived from non-depleted graft cells.

The sequencing here drew on peripheral blood, taken 180 days after TCRalphabeta/CD19-depleted stem cell transplant. In this chain, TRBV29-1 is recombined with TRBJ2-4; 7 bases in the middle match TRBD2. This receptor was taken from a male patient between 2 and 10 years old who had a stem cell transplant for chronic granulomatous disease, so the T cells may come from the graft donor. The DNA sequence reads TGCAGCGTCGCCCCCTCGTGGGGGGGAGCCAAAAACATTCAGTACTTC. This sequence encodes CSVAPSWGGAKNIQYF.